Each of the 8 T cell receptor beta chains below was sequenced from the same sample in a study of T cells in Graves' hyperthyroidism and ophthalmopathy. TCR beta CDR3 regions were amplified from RNA. The HTBI primer set served for first-round RT-PCR of the TCR CDR3. TCRdb reanalysed the multiplex PCR reads using MiXCR and keeps one entry per CDR3 protein. This sample carries some 490,000 distinct CDR3 sequences, more than 15% of them seen once, and the ten largest clones take 25% to 35%. The source material was blood. All receptors derive from a woman in her twenties or thirties with Graves' ophthalmopathy.

This chain connects TRBV6-1 to TRBJ2-1; unclear D gene. CDR1 is MNHNS, CDR2 SASEGT, per germline. V lost 8 bases and J lost 2, with 16 bases in between. The CDR3 is 15 residues long. In DNA form, the CDR3 reads TGTGCCAGCCAGGTTTCGGGTTTGCCCTACAATGAGCAGTTCTTC. Its translation is CASQVSGLPYNEQFF.

V and J are TRBV4-3 and TRBJ2-3, with 7 bases aligning to TRBD2. V shed 0 bases, J shed 0 bases, and the junction held 6 bases outside the gene matches. Per the germline V gene, CDR1 is LGHNA and CDR2 is YSLEER. The length of the CDR3 is 17 residues. CDR3 in DNA: TGCGCCAGCAGCCAAGATCCCAGCGGGGCTAGCACAGATACGCAGTATTTT. Its protein is CASSQDPSGASTDTQYF.

This clonotype was recorded a few times. The chain combines TRBV7-9 with TRBJ2-2; 7 bases map to TRBD1. Germline lookup yields CDR1 SEHNR and CDR2 FQNEAQ (reference sequence). V dropped 5 bases and J dropped 1; count of bases not matched to a gene: 4. The CDR3 consists of 15 residues. CDR3 in amino acids: CASSPGQLNTGELFF. In DNA form, the CDR3 reads TGTGCCAGCAGCCCGGGACAGCTGAACACCGGGGAGCTGTTTTTT. Full variable domain (remainder filled in from reference TRBV7-9 and TRBJ2-2): DTGVSQNPRHKITKRGQNVTFRCDPISEHNRLYWYRQTLGQGPEFLTYFQNEAQLEKSRLLSDRFSAERPKGSFSTLEIQRTEQGDSAMYLCASSPGQLNTGELFFGEGSRLTVL.

This chain connects TRBV19 to TRBJ1-3, with a weak D call TRBD1 (6 bases). The CDR3 has 16 amino acids. The germline V gene encodes CDR1 LNHDA and CDR2 SQIVND (reference sequence). With 3 bases removed from V and 0 bases from J, the gap between germline ends came to 12 bases. The CDR3 sequence is CASSMGHQFSGNTIYF. The CDR3, as DNA: TGTGCCAGTAGTATGGGACATCAGTTCTCTGGAAACACCATATATTTT. The full variable domain, completed using reference TRBV19 and TRBJ1-3, is DGGITQSPKYLFRKEGQNVTLSCEQNLNHDAMYWYRQDPGQGLRLIYYSQIVNDFQKGDIAEGYSVSREKKESFPLTVTSAQKNPTAFYLCASSMGHQFSGNTIYFGEGSWLTVV.

CDR3 region: CASNPDRGKDTQYF. The CDR3, as DNA: TGTGCCAGCAACCCGGACAGGGGGAAAGATACGCAGTATTTT. The rearrangement uses TRBV6-2 or TRBV6-3 and TRBJ2-3; TRBD1 matches at 10 bases. Germline V gene data show CDR1 as MNHEY and CDR2 as SVGEGT. Trimming at V came to 7 bases and at J to 5 bases, leaving 6 bases not matched to a gene. The length of the CDR3 is 14 residues.

This clonotype occurred many times. J is TRBJ2-1 and V is TRBV28; no reliable D call. The germline V gene has CDR1 MDHEN and CDR2 SYDVKM. The CDR3 sequence is 13 residues long. With 5 bases removed from V and 0 bases from J, the gap between germline ends came to 5 bases. In nucleotides, the CDR3 is TGTGCCAGCAGTGCTGGCTCCTACAATGAGCAGTTCTTC. This translates into CASSAGSYNEQFF.

This chain connects TRBV12-3 or TRBV12-4 to TRBJ2-5, with a weak D call TRBD2 (6 bases). The CDR3 loop spans 13 amino acids. Trimming removed 6 bases from V and 5 bases from J, with 13 bases in between. CDR3 residues: CASRDYSSETQYF. CDR3 sequence (DNA): TGTGCCAGCAGGGACTATAGTAGTGAGACCCAGTACTTC.

This clonotype was seen a handful of times. V and J are TRBV27 and TRBJ2-7; 16 bases fit TRBD2. CDR3 length: 19 amino acids. V shed 5 bases, J shed 3 bases, and the junction held 13 bases outside the gene matches. Germline values: CDR1 MNHEY, CDR2 SMNVEV (reference sequence). CDR3 amino acids: CASSIRPGLAGGPVYEQYF. CDR3 bases: TGTGCCAGCAGTATTCGTCCGGGACTAGCGGGAGGGCCTGTCTACGAGCAGTACTTC.